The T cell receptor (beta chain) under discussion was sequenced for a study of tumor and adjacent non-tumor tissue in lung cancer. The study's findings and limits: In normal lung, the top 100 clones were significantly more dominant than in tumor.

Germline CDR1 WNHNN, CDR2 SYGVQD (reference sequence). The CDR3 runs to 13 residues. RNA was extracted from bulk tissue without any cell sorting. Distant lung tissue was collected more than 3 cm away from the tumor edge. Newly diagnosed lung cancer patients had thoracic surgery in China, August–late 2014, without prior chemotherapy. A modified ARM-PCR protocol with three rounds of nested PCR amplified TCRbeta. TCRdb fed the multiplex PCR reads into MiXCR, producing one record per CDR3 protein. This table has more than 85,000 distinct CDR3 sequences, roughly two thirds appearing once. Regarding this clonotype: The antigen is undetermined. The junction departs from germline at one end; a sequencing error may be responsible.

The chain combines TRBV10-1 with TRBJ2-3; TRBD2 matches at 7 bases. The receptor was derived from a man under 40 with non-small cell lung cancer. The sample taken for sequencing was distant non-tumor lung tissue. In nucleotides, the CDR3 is TGCGCCAGCGGTGAGTCCTCGGGGGGTACGAAGTATTTT. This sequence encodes CASGESSGGTKYF.